The rows below give T cell receptor beta chains drawn from one sample of a study of cytomegalovirus exposure and HLA in healthy donors. The method was immunoSEQ multiplex PCR; TCRdb's version includes in-frame clones alone and lacks a portion of them. The table has 150,000 to 200,000 clones, approximately 81% seen once. Sequencing input: PBMCs. All receptors derive from a man aged 30 to 45 in good health and CMV-seropositive. CDR3s include the opening cysteine and the closing phenylalanine or tryptophan. A D gene is named only where the DNA matches it firmly. Part of the rows lack a size; the others show once, few, many or a class for expanded clones.

CDR3 DNA	CDR3 protein	clone size	D gene	V gene	J gene
TGTGCCAGCAGTTTGCAGGGCTATGGCTACACCTTC	CASSLQGYGYTF	-	-	TRBV27	TRBJ1-2
TGTGCCTGGAGTTTGGGGGGGGCTCAGGGAAATCAGCCCCAGCATTTT	CAWSLGGAQGNQPQHF	-	-	TRBV30	TRBJ1-5
TGTGCCAGCTCACCACCCGGGACAAACTCCTACGAGCAGTACTTC	CASSPPGTNSYEQYF	-	-	TRBV18	TRBJ2-7
TGTGCCAGCAGTTTAACCTCTGCGGCCTCCTACGAGCAGTACTTC	CASSLTSAASYEQYF	-	-	TRBV27	TRBJ2-7
TGTGCCAGCAGCGCCGGTCCCTACAGCACCGGGGAGCTGTTTTTT	CASSAGPYSTGELFF	-	-	TRBV9	TRBJ2-2
TGTGCCAGCCCGACAGCTTTGAACACTGAAGCTTTCTTT	CASPTALNTEAFF	-	-	TRBV28	TRBJ1-1
TGTGCCAGCAGCTTACAGGGGCCAGAGACCCAGTACTTC	CASSLQGPETQYF	-	TRBD1	TRBV5-4	TRBJ2-5
TGTGCCAGCAGCTTAGCTACAGGCGGGGGGCAGTACTTC	CASSLATGGGQYF	-	TRBD2	TRBV7-6	TRBJ2-7
TGCGCCAGCAGCCAAGTACTGGACAGGGGTAATTCACCCCTCCACTTT	CASSQVLDRGNSPLHF	-	TRBD1	TRBV4-1	TRBJ1-6
TGTGCCAGCAGGCCCAATCGGGACGGGGAGCTGTTTTTT	CASRPNRDGELFF	-	-	TRBV7-3	TRBJ2-2
TGTGCCAGCTCGATGCAAGGGAGAACTAATGAAAAACTGTTTTTT	CASSMQGRTNEKLFF	-	-	TRBV5-6	TRBJ1-4
TGTGCCAGCAGTGAACGGGAGGGTCAGCCCCAGCATTTT	CASSEREGQPQHF	-	-	TRBV6-1	TRBJ1-5
TGTGCCAGCAGTTCTGGGCAGGGCTACGAGCAGTACTTC	CASSSGQGYEQYF	-	-	TRBV28	TRBJ2-7
TGTGCCTGGATCCTAGCGGGAGGAGAGACCCAGTACTTC	CAWILAGGETQYF	-	TRBD2	TRBV30	TRBJ2-5
TGCGCCAGCAGCCCGGGGACTAGCGGGGATAGCACAGATACGCAGTATTTT	CASSPGTSGDSTDTQYF	-	TRBD2	TRBV4-3	TRBJ2-3
TGCGCCAGCAGCCAAGTGCCGGGACAGGAACGGGAAAAACTGTTTTTT	CASSQVPGQEREKLFF	-	TRBD1	TRBV4-1	TRBJ1-4
TGTGCCAGTAGTACCATCGAGGGGACACTGGGCGAGCAGTACTTC	CASSTIEGTLGEQYF	-	-	TRBV19	TRBJ2-7
TGTGCCAGCAGCAGGGCTACAGAGCGCTACACCTTC	CASSRATERYTF	-	-	TRBV21-1	TRBJ1-2
TGCGCCAGCGGGAGGGGCGGCAATCAGCCCCAGCATTTT	CASGRGGNQPQHF	-	-	TRBV10-2	TRBJ1-5
TGTGCCAGCAGTGACTCAACTAGCGGGAGGACCGGGGAGCTGTTTTTT	CASSDSTSGRTGELFF	-	TRBD2	TRBV6-4	TRBJ2-2
TGTGCCACCGGTCGGGGGACTAATGAAAAACTGTTTTTT	CATGRGTNEKLFF	-	-	TRBV28	TRBJ1-4
TGTGCCAGCAGCTCACCCGGGACAGGGAAAGAAAAACTGTTTTTT	CASSSPGTGKEKLFF	-	-	TRBV21-1	TRBJ1-4
TGTGCCAGCAGCCCCCTACGGAACACTGAAGCTTTCTTT	CASSPLRNTEAFF	-	-	TRBV16	TRBJ1-1
TGTGCCAGCAGTTCCCAGGAAGGGGGATACAATGAGCAGTTCTTC	CASSSQEGGYNEQFF	-	-	TRBV6-5	TRBJ2-1
TGTGCCAGCAGCTTGGGGTGGCCTGAGGAACTGTTTTTT	CASSLGWPEELFF	-	-	TRBV5-6	TRBJ1-4
TGTGCCAGCTCACCAGAGCCGTCAGGGTTCTACGAGCAGTACTTC	CASSPEPSGFYEQYF	-	-	TRBV18	TRBJ2-7
TGTGCCAGCAGTGAAACGGGACAGGGGCTAAACACTGAAGCTTTCTTT	CASSETGQGLNTEAFF	-	TRBD1	TRBV6-1	TRBJ1-1
TGTGCCAGCAGCTCCACCGGGAGCCATGAGCAGTTCTTC	CASSSTGSHEQFF	-	-	TRBV7-2	TRBJ2-1
TGCGCCAGCAGCCCTTCGGGAGCTAGCACAGATACGCAGTATTTT	CASSPSGASTDTQYF	-	-	TRBV5-1	TRBJ2-3
TGTGCCAGCAGCCCAGAGGTAGCGGGAGACACCGGGGAGCTGTTTTTT	CASSPEVAGDTGELFF	-	TRBD2	TRBV7-6	TRBJ2-2
TGTGCCAGCAGGGACAGGGAAAGAGAGACCCAGTACTTC	CASRDRERETQYF	-	TRBD1	TRBV5-4	TRBJ2-5
TGTGCCAGCAGCTTAGAGGGGCAGGCCCTAATCTACGAGCAGTACTTC	CASSLEGQALIYEQYF	-	-	TRBV11-2	TRBJ2-7
TGTGCCAGTAGTATGGGGAAACAGGGGGCGAGAGGCTACACCTTC	CASSMGKQGARGYTF	-	TRBD1	TRBV19	TRBJ1-2
TGCGCCAGCAGGAGTGGTAGCGGATTCCCAGGGCCGTACTTC	CASRSGSGFPGPYF	-	-	TRBV10-2	TRBJ2-5
TGTGCCAGCAGCTTAAGGGGAGGTATGGACACCGGGGAGCTGTTTTTT	CASSLRGGMDTGELFF	-	-	TRBV7-8	TRBJ2-2
TGTGCCAGCAGTTACACGGCGGGAGGTCTCACAGATACGCAGTATTTT	CASSYTAGGLTDTQYF	once	TRBD2	TRBV6-5	TRBJ2-3
TGTGCCAGCAGCAAGGCACGGACAGGAGGTTTAAATGAGCAGTTCTTC	CASSKARTGGLNEQFF	-	TRBD1	TRBV13	TRBJ2-1
TGTGCCAGCAGTTTACCCCCCTGGCCTGACTATGGCTACACCTTC	CASSLPPWPDYGYTF	once	-	TRBV28	TRBJ1-2
TGTGCAAGTCGCCTAGGGACTAGCGGGAGCTCCTACAATGAGCAGTTCTTC	CASRLGTSGSSYNEQFF	-	-	TRBV12-2	TRBJ2-1
TGTGCCAGCAGCCCGACTAGCGGGGCTAACGAGCAGTACTTC	CASSPTSGANEQYF	-	TRBD2	TRBV5-4	TRBJ2-7